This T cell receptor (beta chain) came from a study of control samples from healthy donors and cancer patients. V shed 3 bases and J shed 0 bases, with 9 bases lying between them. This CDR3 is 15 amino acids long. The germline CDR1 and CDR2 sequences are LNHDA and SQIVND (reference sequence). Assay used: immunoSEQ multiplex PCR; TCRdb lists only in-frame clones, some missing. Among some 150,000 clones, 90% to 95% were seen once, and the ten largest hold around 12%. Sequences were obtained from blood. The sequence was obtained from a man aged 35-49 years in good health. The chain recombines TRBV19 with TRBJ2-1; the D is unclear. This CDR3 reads CASSIGPSSYNEQFF. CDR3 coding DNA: TGTGCCAGTAGTATTGGTCCGAGCTCCTACAATGAGCAGTTCTTC.